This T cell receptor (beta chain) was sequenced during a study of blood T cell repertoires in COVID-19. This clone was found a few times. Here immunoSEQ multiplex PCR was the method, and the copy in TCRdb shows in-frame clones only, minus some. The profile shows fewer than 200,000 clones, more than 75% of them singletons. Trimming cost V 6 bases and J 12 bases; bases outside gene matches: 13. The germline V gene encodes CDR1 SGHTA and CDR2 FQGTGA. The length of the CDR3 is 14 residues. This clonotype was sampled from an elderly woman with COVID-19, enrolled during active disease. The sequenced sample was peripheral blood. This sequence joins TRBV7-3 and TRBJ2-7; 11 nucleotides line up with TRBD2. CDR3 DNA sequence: TGTGCCAGCAGTCATAGCGGGAGGGCTGATCGTATGTACTTC. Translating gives CASSHSGRADRMYF.